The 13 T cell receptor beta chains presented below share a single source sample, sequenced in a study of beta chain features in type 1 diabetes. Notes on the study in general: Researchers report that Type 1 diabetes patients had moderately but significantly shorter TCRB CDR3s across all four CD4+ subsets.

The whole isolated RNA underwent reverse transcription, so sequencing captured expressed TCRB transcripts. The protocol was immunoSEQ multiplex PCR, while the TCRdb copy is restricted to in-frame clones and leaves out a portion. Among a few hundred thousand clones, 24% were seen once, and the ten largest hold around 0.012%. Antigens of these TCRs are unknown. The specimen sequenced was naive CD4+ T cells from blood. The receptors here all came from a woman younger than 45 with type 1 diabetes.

Here the CDR3 reads CASSLVKDLMGNEQFF. The CDR3 DNA reads as TGTGCCAGCAGCCTCGTTAAGGACTTGATGGGCAATGAGCAGTTCTTC. This rearrangement joins TRBV14 to TRBJ2-1; D might be TRBD2 (5 bases). The V end lost 4 bases, the J end lost 6 bases, and 19 bases lay between the germline ends. The CDR3 spans 16 residues. Germline loops: CDR1 SGHDN, CDR2 FVKESK. Using reference TRBV14 and TRBJ2-1 for the parts outside the CDR3, the full variable domain is EAGVTQFPSHSVIEKGQTVTLRCDPISGHDNLYWYRRVMGKEIKFLLHFVKESKQDESGMPNNRFLAERTGGTYSTLKVQPAELEDSGVYFCASSLVKDLMGNEQFFGPGTRLTVL.

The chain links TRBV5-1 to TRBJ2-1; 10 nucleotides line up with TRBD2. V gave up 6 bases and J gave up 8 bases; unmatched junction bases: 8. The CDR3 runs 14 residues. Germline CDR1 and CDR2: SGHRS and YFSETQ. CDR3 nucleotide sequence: TGCGCCAGCACCAACGAGCGGGAGGGCCATGAGCAGTTCTTC. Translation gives CASTNEREGHEQFF.

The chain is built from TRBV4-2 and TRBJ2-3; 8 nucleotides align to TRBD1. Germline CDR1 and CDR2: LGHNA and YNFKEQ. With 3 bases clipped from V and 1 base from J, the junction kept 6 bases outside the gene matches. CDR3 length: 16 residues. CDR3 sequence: CASSHPPGQGTDTQYF. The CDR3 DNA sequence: TGTGCCAGCAGCCACCCCCCGGGACAGGGCACAGATACGCAGTATTTT.

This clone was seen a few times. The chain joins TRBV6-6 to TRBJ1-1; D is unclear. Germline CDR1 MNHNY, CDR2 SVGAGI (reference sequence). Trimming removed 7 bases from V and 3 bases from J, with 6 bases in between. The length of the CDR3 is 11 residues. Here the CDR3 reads CASTLDTEAFF. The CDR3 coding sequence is TGTGCCAGCACTCTTGACACTGAAGCTTTCTTT.

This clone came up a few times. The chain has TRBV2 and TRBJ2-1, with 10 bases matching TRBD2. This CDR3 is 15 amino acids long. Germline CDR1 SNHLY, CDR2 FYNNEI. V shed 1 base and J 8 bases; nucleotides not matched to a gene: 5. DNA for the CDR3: TGTGCCAGCAGTGAAGGTCTAGCGGGAGAATATGAGCAGTTCTTC. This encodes CASSEGLAGEYEQFF.

The CDR3 region is CASSVAPGNEQFF. As DNA, the CDR3 is TGTGCCAGCAGCGTAGCCCCCGGGAATGAGCAGTTCTTC. The gene calls are TRBV9 and TRBJ2-1; D unresolved. The V end lost 0 bases, the J end lost 7 bases, and 8 bases lay between the germline ends. Germline lookup yields CDR1 SGDLS and CDR2 YYNGEE. This CDR3 spans 13 amino acids.

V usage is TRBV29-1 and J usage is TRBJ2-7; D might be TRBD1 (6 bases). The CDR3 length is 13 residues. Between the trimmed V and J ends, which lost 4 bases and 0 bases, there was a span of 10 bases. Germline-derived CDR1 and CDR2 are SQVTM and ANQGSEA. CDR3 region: CSVVSRGSYEQYF. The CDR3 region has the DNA TGCAGCGTTGTAAGCAGGGGCTCCTACGAGCAGTACTTC.

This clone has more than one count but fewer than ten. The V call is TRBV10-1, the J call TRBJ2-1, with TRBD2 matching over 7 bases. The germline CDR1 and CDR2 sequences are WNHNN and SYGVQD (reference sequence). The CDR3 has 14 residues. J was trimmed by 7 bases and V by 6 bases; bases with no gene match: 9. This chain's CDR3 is CASSSGAGTNEQFF. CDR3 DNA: TGCGCCAGCAGCAGCGGGGCAGGGACTAATGAGCAGTTCTTC.

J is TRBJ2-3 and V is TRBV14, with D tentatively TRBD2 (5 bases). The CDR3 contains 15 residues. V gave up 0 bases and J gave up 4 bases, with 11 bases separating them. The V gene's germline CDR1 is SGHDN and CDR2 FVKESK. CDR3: CASSQDGGSPDTQYF. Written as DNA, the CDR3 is TGTGCCAGCAGCCAAGATGGTGGGAGTCCAGATACGCAGTATTTT.

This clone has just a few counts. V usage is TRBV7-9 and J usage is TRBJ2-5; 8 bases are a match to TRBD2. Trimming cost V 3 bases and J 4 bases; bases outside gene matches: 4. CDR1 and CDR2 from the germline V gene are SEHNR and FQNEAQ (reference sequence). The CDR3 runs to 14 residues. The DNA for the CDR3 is TGTGCCAGCAGCTTTCCCCTAGCGGGAGAGACCCAGTACTTC. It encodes CASSFPLAGETQYF.

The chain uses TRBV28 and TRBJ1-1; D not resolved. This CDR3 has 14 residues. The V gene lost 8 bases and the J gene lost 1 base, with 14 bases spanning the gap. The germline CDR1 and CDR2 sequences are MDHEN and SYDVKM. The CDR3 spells CASLSGGPNTEAFF. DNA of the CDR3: TGTGCCAGCCTTTCCGGAGGGCCGAACACTGAAGCTTTCTTT.

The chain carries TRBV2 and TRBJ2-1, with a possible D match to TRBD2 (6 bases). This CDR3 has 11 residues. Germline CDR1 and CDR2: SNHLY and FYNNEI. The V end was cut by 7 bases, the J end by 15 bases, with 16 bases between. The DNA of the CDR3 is TGTGCCAGCACCGGCCGGGAGATAAGGTTCTTC. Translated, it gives CASTGREIRFF.

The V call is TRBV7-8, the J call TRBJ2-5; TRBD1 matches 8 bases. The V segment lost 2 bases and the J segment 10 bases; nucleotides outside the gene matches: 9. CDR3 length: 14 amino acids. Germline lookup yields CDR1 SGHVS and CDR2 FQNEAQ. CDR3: CASSLRTGMAIQYF. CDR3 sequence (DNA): TGTGCCAGCAGCTTACGGACAGGGATGGCGATCCAGTACTTC.